The 23 T cell receptor beta chains below were found in one sample sequenced in a study of beta chain features in type 1 diabetes. Expressed TCRB transcripts got sequenced, as all isolated RNA was reverse transcribed. Assay: immunoSEQ multiplex PCR; the TCRdb copy retains only in-frame clones and omits some. Altogether hundreds of thousands of clones are present, 10% to 15% being singletons, with the ten largest covering less than 0.025%. Study-level findings and limits: TCRB CDR3s were moderately but significantly shorter in Type 1 diabetes patients in all four CD4+ subsets.

Which antigens these TCRs recognize remains unknown. Input material: naive CD4+ T cells from blood. The receptor set was obtained from a man between 18 and 35 years old with type 1 diabetes.

Only a few counts were recorded for this clone. The chain carries TRBV19 and TRBJ2-3; D may be TRBD1 or TRBD2 (6 bases each). The CDR3 sequence is 15 residues long. The V end lost 6 bases, the J end lost 4 bases, and 17 bases lay between the germline ends. Germline CDR1 is LNHDA and CDR2 is SQIVND (reference sequence). The CDR3 region is CASRAGHLTADTQYF. The CDR3 DNA reads as TGTGCCAGTAGGGCGGGACACCTCACCGCAGATACGCAGTATTTT.

The chain has TRBV5-4 and TRBJ2-2; TRBD2 aligns across 10 bases. The CDR3 extends over 17 amino acids. The germline V gene encodes CDR1 SGHNT and CDR2 YYREEE (reference sequence). The V gene end was trimmed by 2 bases and the J gene end by 4 bases; junction bases not matched to a gene: 8. CDR3 loop: CASSFSLAGAITGELFF. As DNA, the CDR3 is TGTGCCAGCAGCTTCAGCCTAGCGGGGGCCATCACCGGGGAGCTGTTTTTT.

This clone was counted only a few times. At the DNA level, this CDR3 is encoded by other sequences in the same sample as well. J is TRBJ1-5 and V is TRBV7-9; D is undetermined. The V gene's germline CDR1 is SEHNR and CDR2 FQNEAQ (reference sequence). The ends were cut back, 4 bases at V and 0 bases at J, with 4 bases in the middle. The CDR3 has 13 amino acids. The CDR3 spells CASSSYSNQPQHF. For the CDR3, the DNA is TGTGCCAGCAGCTCGTATAGCAATCAGCCCCAGCATTTT.

This clone has more than one count but fewer than ten. The CDR3, as DNA: TGTGCCAGCAGCAAAGCCGGGACAGAGCTCGGCACAGATACGCAGTATTTT. Encoded protein: CASSKAGTELGTDTQYF. The chain combines TRBV2 with TRBJ2-3; TRBD1 matches 7 bases. Germline loops: CDR1 SNHLY, CDR2 FYNNEI. The CDR3 covers 17 residues. J lost 1 base, V lost 6 bases, and 13 bases had no gene match.

Points on this clone: One junction end disagrees with the germline gene, perhaps due to a read error. The rearrangement joins TRBV7-8 to TRBJ1-2; the match to TRBD1 covers 8 bases. In germline, CDR1 is SGHVS, CDR2 FQNEAQ. There are 15 residues in the CDR3. For the CDR3, the DNA is TGTGCCAGCAGATTAGAGGCGGACAGGGCCTATGGCTACACCTTC. It is translated as CASRLEADRAYGYTF.

The chain is built from TRBV6-6 and TRBJ2-5; tentatively, D is TRBD1 or TRBD2 (5 bases each). The CDR3 contains 15 residues. Trimming removed 6 bases at V and 6 bases at J, with 20 bases between. Germline V CDR1 and CDR2: MNHNY, SVGAGI (reference sequence). CDR3 nucleotide sequence: TGTGCCAGCAGCCAAGGGACGCCCGCCGGGCAGACCCAGTACTTC. Residues: CASSQGTPAGQTQYF.

The V and J genes are TRBV27 and TRBJ2-7, with D possibly TRBD1 on 5 matching bases. Germline V gene data show CDR1 as MNHEY and CDR2 as SMNVEV (reference sequence). Trimming took 6 bases from V and 4 from J, leaving 19 bases between them. The CDR3 has 15 residues. CDR3 protein: CASSSPRAGRYEQYF. CDR3 nucleotides: TGTGCCAGCAGCTCCCCCCGGGCAGGGCGGTACGAGCAGTACTTC.

This clone was seen more than once but under ten times. The CDR3 region is CASSLNTGELFF. The CDR3 DNA sequence: TGTGCCAGCAGCCTAAACACCGGGGAGCTGTTTTTT. The chain carries TRBV6-6 and TRBJ2-2; no clear D. The CDR3 has 12 residues. The V gene's germline CDR1 is MNHNY and CDR2 SVGAGI (reference sequence). V lost 6 bases and J 2 bases, leaving 4 bases between the germline ends.

This clone turned up a few times. This chain connects TRBV6-5 to TRBJ1-2, with TRBD1 identical over 8 bases. The germline gives CDR1 MNHEY, CDR2 SVGAGI. CDR3 length: 14 residues. The trim removed 5 bases at V and 5 bases at J, leaving 7 bases unmatched. The CDR3 region has the DNA TGTGCCAGCAGTCGGGACAGGCCGAAATATGGCTACACCTTC. Its translation is CASSRDRPKYGYTF.

This chain links TRBV19 with TRBJ1-6; tentative D call: TRBD1 (5 bases). The CDR3 runs 15 residues. CDR1 is LNHDA and CDR2 is SQIVND in the germline V gene (reference sequence). V was clipped by 7 bases and J by 7 bases, with 17 bases between them. In DNA form, the CDR3 reads TGTGCCAGTACCGGGGGACGGGACTCGAATTCACCCCTCCACTTT. Its translation: CASTGGRDSNSPLHF.

Regarding this clone: No conserved phenylalanine or tryptophan is present at the end of the CDR3, so a read error is the likely explanation. It is unclear where the CDR3 begins or ends on the DNA, so no DNA is shown, and the CDR3 is as TCRdb lists it. V gene TRBV4-1 combines with J gene TRBJ1-2. CDR1 and CDR2 from the germline V gene are MGHRA and YSYEKL. The CDR3 is made up of 12 amino acids, end residues included. The CDR3 spells CASSPFGGRLLI.

J is TRBJ1-6 and V is TRBV2; 11 nucleotides match TRBD1. The CDR3 sequence is 18 residues long. V shed 7 bases and J 9 bases; nucleotides not matched to a gene: 17. Germline V CDR1 and CDR2: SNHLY, FYNNEI. CDR3 residues: CASTSGTGGLHLGSPLHF. The DNA for the CDR3 is TGTGCCAGCACCTCTGGGACAGGGGGACTCCATTTGGGTTCACCCCTCCACTTT.

This chain links TRBV9 with TRBJ2-5, with D possibly called TRBD1 or TRBD2 (5 bases each). This CDR3 has 11 amino acids. In germline, CDR1 is SGDLS, CDR2 YYNGEE. Between the trimmed V and J ends, which lost 3 bases and 5 bases, there was a span of 5 bases. The CDR3 sequence: CASSGGETQYF. CDR3 sequence (DNA): TGTGCCAGCAGCGGGGGGGAGACCCAGTACTTC.

V is TRBV4-2 and J is TRBJ2-5; 7 nucleotides agree with TRBD2. The V gene's germline CDR1 is LGHNA and CDR2 YNFKEQ. The ends lost 0 bases at V and 1 base at J; junction bases unmatched: 5. The CDR3 totals 16 residues. The CDR3 loop is CASSQDWDYRQETQYF. CDR3 DNA sequence: TGTGCCAGCAGCCAAGATTGGGACTACCGCCAAGAGACCCAGTACTTC.

This clone was seen a handful of times. J is TRBJ1-6 and V is TRBV20-1, with unresolved D. Trimming pared 3 bases from V and 12 bases from J, leaving 9 bases between. Germline V gene lookup returns CDR1 DFQATT and CDR2 SNEGSKA (reference sequence). CDR3 size: 11 residues. CDR3: CSASNSQPLHF. The CDR3 region has the DNA TGCAGTGCTAGTAACAGTCAACCCCTCCACTTT.

This clone showed up just a few times. The chain carries TRBV28 and TRBJ1-2; D ambiguous. V lost 7 bases, J lost 3 bases, and 18 bases lay in between. The germline V gene has CDR1 MDHEN and CDR2 SYDVKM. This CDR3 has 15 amino acids. The CDR3, as DNA: TGTGCCAGCAAATCCCGGCCCGAAAAAGACTATGGCTACACCTTC. This translates into CASKSRPEKDYGYTF.

The chain links TRBV11-2 to TRBJ2-2; D is ambiguous. The germline CDR1 and CDR2 sequences are SGHAT and FQNNGV. The V end lost 0 bases, the J end lost 6 bases, and 5 bases lay between the germline ends. This CDR3 contains 13 residues. The CDR3 sequence is CASSLDLPGELFF. CDR3 DNA sequence: TGTGCCAGCAGCTTAGATTTACCCGGGGAGCTGTTTTTT.

The rearrangement joins TRBV25-1 to TRBJ2-1; 9 bases are shared with TRBD2. The V gene's germline CDR1 is MGHDK and CDR2 SYGVNS. The CDR3 contains 15 residues. Trimming at V came to 2 bases and at J to 6 bases, leaving 5 bases not matched to a gene. CDR3 sequence: CASSEERGALNEQFF. The CDR3, as DNA: TGTGCCAGCAGTGAAGAGCGGGGGGCACTCAATGAGCAGTTCTTC.

The chain links TRBV7-9 to TRBJ2-3, with D unresolved. From germline, CDR1 is SEHNR and CDR2 FQNEAQ (reference sequence). Trimming shortened V by 5 bases and J by 5 bases, and 11 bases separated the two germline ends. The CDR3 totals 13 residues. The CDR3 spells CASSLTTRDTQYF. CDR3 in DNA: TGTGCCAGCAGCCTCACAACGCGAGATACGCAGTATTTT.

This clone has just a few counts. This chain connects TRBV15 to TRBJ2-5; D call uncertain. V was trimmed by 2 bases and J by 1 base, leaving 14 bases between them. The germline gives CDR1 LNHNV, CDR2 YYDKDF (reference sequence). The CDR3 has 16 amino acids. The CDR3 region is CATSRQLQSSQETQYF. As DNA, the CDR3 is TGTGCCACCAGCAGACAACTTCAATCATCCCAAGAGACCCAGTACTTC.

This clone has only a few counts. The chain is built from TRBV14 and TRBJ2-5, with D possibly TRBD2 on 6 matching bases. This CDR3 region has 14 residues. Germline loops: CDR1 SGHDN, CDR2 FVKESK. Trimming removed 2 bases at V and 7 bases at J, with 14 bases between. DNA for the CDR3: TGTGCCAGCAGCCAACAGGGCGGGGAAGGGACCCAGTACTTC. It is translated as CASSQQGGEGTQYF.

In regard to this clone: Other DNA variants within this sample encode the same CDR3. This chain connects TRBV30 to TRBJ2-3; D is unresolved. The germline V and J ends were trimmed by 5 bases and 2 bases, with 5 bases remaining between them. Germline V gives CDR1 GTSNPN, CDR2 SVGIG (reference sequence). The CDR3 extends over 11 amino acids. The CDR3 bases are TGTGCCTGGGGGGTCACAGATACGCAGTATTTT. Protein product: CAWGVTDTQYF.

This clone has just a few counts. The CDR3 DNA reads TGTGCCAGCAGTTACGGCAGGCCGTGGCATTCACCCCTCCACTTT. Encoded protein: CASSYGRPWHSPLHF. This chain joins TRBV6-5 and TRBJ1-6; D gene uncertain. Germline CDR1 reads MNHEY; CDR2 reads SVGAGI. CDR3 size: 15 residues. V lost 2 bases to trimming and J lost 8 bases, with 13 bases between them.